This paragraph reports one T cell receptor (beta chain). Antigen: not known. The entry originates in a study of cytomegalovirus exposure and HLA in healthy donors. General study points: Compared with the approximately 700-donor mean, an Asian-associated ancestry cluster reportedly had fewer N-insertions, according to a later analysis. By HLA locus, TCR association rates varied in a later analysis, with DRB1 showing the most and HLA-C the fewest.

In the PCR, 60 Vbeta and 13 Jbeta primers were used. As originally analysed: Roughly 10 million shared chains were among 80 million or so unique TCR beta chains counted in a later analysis. This table comes from immunoSEQ multiplex PCR, and its TCRdb copy is limited to in-frame clones, with some not included. Clonal size and the V and J genes are those of that table, whereas D and trimming came from the DNA. This sample has about 60,000 clones, with roughly 80% found just once. With 1 base clipped from V and 4 bases from J, the junction kept 2 bases outside the gene matches. This CDR3 spans 16 amino acids. The germline V gene encodes CDR1 SGHVS and CDR2 FQNEAQ.

The sample consisted of PBMCs. This chain connects TRBV7-8 to TRBJ2-2; 11 nucleotides agree with TRBD1. The sequence came from a woman between 40 and 50 years old in good health and CMV-seropositive. This chain's CDR3 is CASSLGTGGFTGELFF. The CDR3 DNA follows: TGTGCCAGCAGCTTAGGGACAGGGGGCTTCACCGGGGAGCTGTTTTTT.